Reported below is one T cell receptor (beta chain). Its antigen is as yet unknown. Germline CDR1 MNHEY, CDR2 SVGAGI. The CDR3 is 16 residues long. Trimming shortened V by 0 bases and J by 0 bases, and 11 bases separated the two germline ends. The sample belongs to a study of T cell responses to AZD1222 COVID-19 vaccine. General study points: There were vaccine-associated CD4 TCRs across spike, dominant at 160-218 and 743-854. None of the repertoires were sampled until the peak T cell response had passed. Clonal diversity may have been underestimated, and the donors were mostly white British, with more females than males.

Method: immunoSEQ multiplex PCR; TCRdb's copy keeps in-frame clones and lacks some. The data hold about 100,000 clones, with approximately 90% observed a single time. The clonotype originates from an adult in good health. This rearrangement joins TRBV6-5 to TRBJ1-1; D uncertain. The sample was peripheral blood, taken on day 0 of AZD1222 vaccination. CDR3 nucleotides: TGTGCCAGCAGTTACTCCGGGGAGACCATGAACACTGAAGCTTTCTTT. This encodes CASSYSGETMNTEAFF.